These T cell receptor beta chains were read from a single sample in a study of OX40 agonist ivuxolimab in advanced cancers. Some clones are missing from TCRdb's copy, which holds only in-frame ones; the method was immunoSEQ multiplex PCR. Among approximately 58,000 clones listed, roughly 73% were seen once. The input for sequencing was CD4+ or CD8+ T cells sorted from blood, taken in a trial of the OX40 agonist ivuxolimab. All receptors derive from an adult with an advanced solid tumor such as melanoma, head and neck, liver or kidney cancer. Both conserved end residues are part of each CDR3. The D gene is left open where the match is weak. Clone size is given for some rows only: seen once, a few or many times, or a class if the clone is expanded.

CDR3 | DNA | size | V | D | J
CASNPAGLYGYTF | TGTGCCAGTAACCCGGCGGGGTTGTATGGCTACACCTTC | . | TRBV19 | . | TRBJ1-2
CASSVVSGTNTGELFF | TGTGCCAGCAGCGTAGTTAGCGGGACGAACACCGGGGAGCTGTTTTTT | few | TRBV9 | TRBD2 | TRBJ2-2
CASSLMERGAMGELFF | TGTGCCAGCAGCTTGATGGAGCGGGGGGCAATGGGGGAGCTGTTTTTT | . | TRBV5-4 | TRBD2 | TRBJ2-2
CASSAGAVEQFF | TGTGCCAGCTCCGCGGGGGCAGTTGAGCAGTTCTTC | . | TRBV18 | . | TRBJ2-1
CASRDRGHRTDTQYF | TGTGCCAGCAGAGACAGGGGACATCGCACAGATACGCAGTATTTT | . | TRBV6-5 | TRBD1 | TRBJ2-3
CASSELAGDRNEQFF | TGCGCCAGCAGTGAACTAGCGGGAGATCGAAATGAGCAGTTCTTC | . | TRBV10-1 | TRBD2 | TRBJ2-1
CASSHHLAGEGGTDTQYF | TGTGCCAGCAGCCACCACCTAGCGGGAGAAGGGGGCACAGATACGCAGTATTTT | . | TRBV5-6 | TRBD2 | TRBJ2-3
CASSLATAGPGYTF | TGTGCCAGCAGCTTAGCGACGGCAGGACCGGGCTACACCTTC | . | TRBV7-2 | . | TRBJ1-2
CASSPYSPTGELFF | TGTGCCAGCTCACCTTACAGTCCCACCGGGGAGCTGTTTTTT | medium-sized | TRBV18 | . | TRBJ2-2
CASSVEILNTEAFF | TGTGCCAGCAGTGTCGAAATTTTGAACACTGAAGCTTTCTTT | . | TRBV6-1 | . | TRBJ1-1
CASSEYPERGYTF | TGTGCCAGCAGTGAATATCCCGAGAGAGGCTACACCTTC | . | TRBV25-1 | . | TRBJ1-2
CASSLQRGGNTEAFF | TGCGCCAGCAGCCTACAGAGGGGCGGGAACACTGAAGCTTTCTTT | . | TRBV5-1 | . | TRBJ1-1
CASSTSQGDIQYF | TGTGCCAGCAGCACCTCTCAGGGGGACATTCAGTACTTC | once | TRBV7-2 | TRBD1 | TRBJ2-4
CASSARGTGSQETQYF | TGTGCCAGCAGTGCAAGGGGGACAGGGTCCCAAGAGACCCAGTACTTC | . | TRBV6-1 | TRBD1 | TRBJ2-5
CASRGPQTYNEQFF | TGTGCCAGCAGGGGACCCCAGACCTACAATGAGCAGTTCTTC | . | TRBV25-1 | . | TRBJ2-1
CASTPRTGHNSPLHF | TGTGCCAGCACCCCTCGGACAGGTCATAATTCACCCCTCCACTTT | . | TRBV6-5 | TRBD1 | TRBJ1-6
CASSQDLVGMAQFF | TGCGCCAGCAGCCAAGATCTAGTGGGTATGGCGCAGTTCTTC | . | TRBV4-1 | . | TRBJ2-1
CASSLGSGRGYTF | TGTGCCAGCAGCTTAGGTTCGGGGCGAGGCTACACCTTC | . | TRBV7-6 | . | TRBJ1-2
CASLEMSEQFF | TGTGCCAGCTTGGAGATGAGTGAGCAGTTCTTC | . | TRBV6-5 | . | TRBJ2-1
CASSVGPAGGEAFF | TGTGCCAGCAGCGTAGGACCGGCGGGAGGTGAAGCTTTCTTT | few | TRBV9 | . | TRBJ1-1
CASSLGQGASGYTF | TGTGCCAGCAGCTTAGGACAGGGGGCGTCTGGCTACACCTTC | . | TRBV7-8 | TRBD1 | TRBJ1-2
CASSLGPASGFGELFF | TGTGCCAGCAGCCTAGGGCCCGCTAGCGGCTTCGGGGAGCTGTTTTTT | . | TRBV7-2 | TRBD2 | TRBJ2-2
CASDTGMNTEAFF | TGTGCTTCCGACACGGGAATGAACACTGAAGCTTTCTTT | . | TRBV7-8 | . | TRBJ1-1
CASSLGLAPSYEQYF | TGTGCCAGCAGTTTGGGACTAGCGCCATCCTACGAGCAGTACTTC | . | TRBV6-5 | TRBD2 | TRBJ2-7
CASSEAGAAFF | TGTGCCAGCAGTGAAGCAGGGGCCGCTTTCTTT | . | TRBV25-1 | . | TRBJ1-1
CASSPDTSTYEQYF | TGTGCCAGCAGCCCCGACACATCGACCTACGAGCAGTACTTC | . | TRBV6-6 | . | TRBJ2-7
CASSRTGEQPQHF | TGTGCCAGCAGTCGGACAGGGGAGCAGCCCCAGCATTTT | once | TRBV6-5 | TRBD1 | TRBJ1-5
CANGAGGYGYTF | TGTGCCAATGGGGCAGGGGGCTATGGCTACACCTTC | once | TRBV2 | TRBD1 | TRBJ1-2
CASSQVFRGQGAKGEQFF | TGTGCCAGCAGCCAAGTTTTTCGAGGACAGGGGGCGAAAGGAGAGCAGTTCTTC | . | TRBV4-2 | TRBD1 | TRBJ2-1
CASSLTAGELFF | TGCGCCAGCAGTCTAACCGCCGGGGAGCTGTTTTTT | . | TRBV10-2 | . | TRBJ2-2
CASSLGSGVREQFF | TGTGCCAGCAGCTTGGGTAGCGGAGTTAGAGAGCAGTTCTTC | . | TRBV5-5 | . | TRBJ2-1
CASSQSSTEAFF | TGCGCCAGCAGTCAATCGTCCACTGAAGCTTTCTTT | few | TRBV23-1 | . | TRBJ1-1
CAAGWGNQPQHF | TGTGCCGCGGGATGGGGCAATCAGCCCCAGCATTTT | . | TRBV28 | . | TRBJ1-5
CASSLAGEHGYTF | TGTGCCAGCAGCTTAGCAGGGGAGCATGGCTACACCTTC | few | TRBV7-9 | . | TRBJ1-2
CASSLDTSNEKLFF | TGCGCCAGCAGCTTGGACACCAGTAATGAAAAACTGTTTTTT | . | TRBV5-1 | . | TRBJ1-4
CASSLRDRSNTEAFF | TGTGCCAGCAGTTTGAGGGACAGGTCGAACACTGAAGCTTTCTTT | . | TRBV27 | TRBD1 | TRBJ1-1
CASSLGAGGTDTQYF | TGCGCCAGCAGCTTGGGTGCGGGGGGGACAGATACGCAGTATTTT | once | TRBV5-1 | TRBD2 | TRBJ2-3
CASSLARSYNSPLHF | TGTGCCAGCAGCTTAGCACGGTCTTATAATTCACCCCTCCACTTT | . | TRBV7-2 | . | TRBJ1-6
CASSIRALDQYEQYF | TGTGCCAGTAGTATCCGCGCCCTAGATCAATACGAGCAGTACTTC | . | TRBV19 | . | TRBJ2-7
CASTFGTGGNTEAFF | TGTGCCAGCACCTTCGGGACAGGGGGCAACACTGAAGCTTTCTTT | . | TRBV6-6 | TRBD1 | TRBJ1-1
CAISSLKTSGTDTQYF | TGTGCCATCAGTTCCCTTAAGACTAGCGGCACAGATACGCAGTATTTT | once | TRBV10-3 | TRBD2 | TRBJ2-3
CASSEGDFRETQYF | TGTGCCAGCAGTGAAGGGGATTTCAGGGAGACCCAGTACTTC | . | TRBV6-1 | . | TRBJ2-5